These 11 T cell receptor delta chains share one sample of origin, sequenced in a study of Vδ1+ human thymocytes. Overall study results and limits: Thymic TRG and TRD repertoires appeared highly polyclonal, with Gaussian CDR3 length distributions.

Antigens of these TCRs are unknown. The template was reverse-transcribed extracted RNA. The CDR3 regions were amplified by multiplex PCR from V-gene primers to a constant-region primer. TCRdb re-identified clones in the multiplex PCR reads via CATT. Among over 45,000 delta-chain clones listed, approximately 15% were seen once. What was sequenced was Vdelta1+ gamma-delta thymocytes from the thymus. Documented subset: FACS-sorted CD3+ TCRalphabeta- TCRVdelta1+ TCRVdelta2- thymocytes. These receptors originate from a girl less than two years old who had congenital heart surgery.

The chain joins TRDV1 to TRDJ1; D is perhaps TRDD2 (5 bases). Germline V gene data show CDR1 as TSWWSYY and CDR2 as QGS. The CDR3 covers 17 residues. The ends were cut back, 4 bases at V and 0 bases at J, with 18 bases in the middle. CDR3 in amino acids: CALGAYATGLYTDKLIF. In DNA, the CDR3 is TGTGCTCTTGGGGCCTACGCTACAGGGCTGTACACCGATAAACTCATCTTT.

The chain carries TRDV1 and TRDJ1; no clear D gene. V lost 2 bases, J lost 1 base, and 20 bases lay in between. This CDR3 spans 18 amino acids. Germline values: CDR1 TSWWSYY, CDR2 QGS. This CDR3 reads CALGEFHLSPVGTDKLIF. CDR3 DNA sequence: TGTGCTCTTGGGGAATTCCATCTTTCTCCCGTCGGCACCGATAAACTCATCTTT.

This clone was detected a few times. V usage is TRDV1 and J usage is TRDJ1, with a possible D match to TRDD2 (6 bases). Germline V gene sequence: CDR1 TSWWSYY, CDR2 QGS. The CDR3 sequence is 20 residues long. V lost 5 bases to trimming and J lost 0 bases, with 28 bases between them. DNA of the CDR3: TGTGCTCTTGGGATTCCTCGTCTTCCTGCCAATTTGGGGTACACCGATAAACTCATCTTT. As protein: CALGIPRLPANLGYTDKLIF.

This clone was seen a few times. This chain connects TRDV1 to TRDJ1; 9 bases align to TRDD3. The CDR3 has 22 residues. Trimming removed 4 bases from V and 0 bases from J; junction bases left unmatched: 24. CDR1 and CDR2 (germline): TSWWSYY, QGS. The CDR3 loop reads CALGASVYSYVLGDLDTDKLIF. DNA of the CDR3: TGTGCTCTTGGGGCCTCGGTATATTCCTACGTACTGGGGGACCTTGACACCGATAAACTCATCTTT.

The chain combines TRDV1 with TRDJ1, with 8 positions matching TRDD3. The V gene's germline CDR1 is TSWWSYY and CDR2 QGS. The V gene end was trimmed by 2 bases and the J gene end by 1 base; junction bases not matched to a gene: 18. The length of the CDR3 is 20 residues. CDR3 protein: CALGEAGPSGIRPVTDKLIF. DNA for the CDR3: TGTGCTCTTGGGGAAGCTGGGCCCTCAGGGATACGCCCCGTCACCGATAAACTCATCTTT.

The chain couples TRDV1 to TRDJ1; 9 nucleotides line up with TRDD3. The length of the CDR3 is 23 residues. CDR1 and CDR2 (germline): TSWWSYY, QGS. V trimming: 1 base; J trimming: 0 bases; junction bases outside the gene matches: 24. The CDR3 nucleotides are TGTGCTCTTGGGGAACCCCCCCTGCAATTGCCGACTGGGGGACGAACTTACACCGATAAACTCATCTTT. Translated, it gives CALGEPPLQLPTGGRTYTDKLIF.

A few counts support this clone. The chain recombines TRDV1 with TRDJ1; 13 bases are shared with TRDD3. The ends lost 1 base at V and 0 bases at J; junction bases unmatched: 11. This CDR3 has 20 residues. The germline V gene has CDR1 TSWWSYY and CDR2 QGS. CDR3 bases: TGTGCTCTTGGGGAACGAACTGGGGGATACGCAGTTTGGTACACCGATAAACTCATCTTT. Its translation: CALGERTGGYAVWYTDKLIF.

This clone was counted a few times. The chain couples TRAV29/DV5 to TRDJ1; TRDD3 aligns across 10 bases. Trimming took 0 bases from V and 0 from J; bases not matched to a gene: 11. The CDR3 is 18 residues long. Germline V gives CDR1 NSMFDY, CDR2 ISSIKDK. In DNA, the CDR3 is TGTGCAGCAAGCGGTACTCTGGACTGGGGGATCGACACCGATAAACTCATCTTT. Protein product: CAASGTLDWGIDTDKLIF. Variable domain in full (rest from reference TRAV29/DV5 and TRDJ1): DQQVKQNSPSLSVQEGRISILNCDYTNSMFDYFLWYKKYPAEGPTFLISISSIKDKNEDGRFTVFLNKSAKHLSLHIVPSQPGDSAVYFCAASGTLDWGIDTDKLIFGKGTRVTVEP.

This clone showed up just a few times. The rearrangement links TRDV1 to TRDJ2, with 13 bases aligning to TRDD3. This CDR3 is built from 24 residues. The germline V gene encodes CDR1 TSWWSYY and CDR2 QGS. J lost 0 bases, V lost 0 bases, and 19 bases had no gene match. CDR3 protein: CALGELPTVSTGGYASALTAQLFF. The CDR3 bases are TGTGCTCTTGGGGAACTTCCTACTGTGAGTACTGGGGGATACGCTTCAGCTTTGACAGCACAACTCTTCTTT.

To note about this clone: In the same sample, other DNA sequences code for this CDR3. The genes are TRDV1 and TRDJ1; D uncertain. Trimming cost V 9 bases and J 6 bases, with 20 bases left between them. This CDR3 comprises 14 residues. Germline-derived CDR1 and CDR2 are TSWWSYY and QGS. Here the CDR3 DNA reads TGTGCTCTGGACCCCAATTCGGGACGGCATAAACTCATCTTT. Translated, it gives CALDPNSGRHKLIF.

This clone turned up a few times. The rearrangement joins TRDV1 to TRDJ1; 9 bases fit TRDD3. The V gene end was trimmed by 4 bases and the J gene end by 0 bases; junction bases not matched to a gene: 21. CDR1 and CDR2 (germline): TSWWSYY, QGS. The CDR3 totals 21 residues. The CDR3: CALGALGFAPGIRGYTDKLIF. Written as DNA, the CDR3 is TGTGCTCTTGGGGCGTTGGGATTTGCCCCGGGGATACGAGGATACACCGATAAACTCATCTTT.